This T cell receptor (beta chain) stems from a study of cytomegalovirus exposure and HLA in healthy donors. Study conclusions and caveats: In a later analysis, most CMV-associated TCR beta chains appeared HLA-restricted.

In regard to this clone: The antigen is unknown.

Germline V gene data show CDR1 as LNHNV and CDR2 as YYDKDF (reference sequence). V was cut by 8 bases and J by 0 bases, with 20 bases left in between. The CDR3 runs to 18 residues. The PCR made use of 60 Vbeta and 13 Jbeta primers. Here immunoSEQ multiplex PCR was the method, and the copy in TCRdb shows in-frame clones only, minus some. The data hold tens of thousands of clones, with 90% observed a single time. Sequenced input: PBMCs. The V call is TRBV15, the J call TRBJ2-6; tentative D call: TRBD2 (6 bases). This sequence was found in a woman between 18 and 29 years old in good health and CMV-seronegative. DNA of the CDR3: TGTGCCACCTACGGGAGAACGGTGCCTAGCTCTGGGGCCAACGTCCTGACTTTC. Translation: CATYGRTVPSSGANVLTF.